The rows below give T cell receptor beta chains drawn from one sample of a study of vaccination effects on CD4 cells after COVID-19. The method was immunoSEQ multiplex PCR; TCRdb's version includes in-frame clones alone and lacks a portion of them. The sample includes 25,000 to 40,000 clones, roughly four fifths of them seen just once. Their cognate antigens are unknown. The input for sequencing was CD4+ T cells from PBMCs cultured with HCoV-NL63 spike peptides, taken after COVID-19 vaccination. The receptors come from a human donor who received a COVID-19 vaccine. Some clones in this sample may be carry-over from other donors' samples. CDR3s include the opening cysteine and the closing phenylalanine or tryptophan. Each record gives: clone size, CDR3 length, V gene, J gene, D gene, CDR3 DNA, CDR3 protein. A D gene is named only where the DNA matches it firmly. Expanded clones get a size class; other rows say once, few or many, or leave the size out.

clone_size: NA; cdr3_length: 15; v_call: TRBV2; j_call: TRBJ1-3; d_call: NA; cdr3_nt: TGTGCCAGCAGTGAAGAAGGGAGCTCTGGAAACACCATATATTTT; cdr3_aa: CASSEEGSSGNTIYF
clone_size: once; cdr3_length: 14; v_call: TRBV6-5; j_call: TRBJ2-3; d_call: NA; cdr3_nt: TGTGCCAGCAGTTCCCCCGACAGGTCAGATACGCAGTATTTT; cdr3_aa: CASSSPDRSDTQYF
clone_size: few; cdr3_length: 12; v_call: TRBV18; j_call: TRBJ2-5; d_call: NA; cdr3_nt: TGTGCCAGCTCACAAAACCGGGAGACCCAGTACTTC; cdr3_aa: CASSQNRETQYF
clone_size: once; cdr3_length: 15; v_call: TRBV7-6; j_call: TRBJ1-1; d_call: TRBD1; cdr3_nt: TGTGCCAGCAGCCGGGACAGCGCCCCGAACACTGAAGCTTTCTTT; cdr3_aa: CASSRDSAPNTEAFF
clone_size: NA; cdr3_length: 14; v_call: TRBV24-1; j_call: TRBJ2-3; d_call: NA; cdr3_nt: TGTGCCACCAGTGACGCAGGGAAATCAGATACGCAGTATTTT; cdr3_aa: CATSDAGKSDTQYF
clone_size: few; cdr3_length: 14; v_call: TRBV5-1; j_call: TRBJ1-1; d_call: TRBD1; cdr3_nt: TGCGCCAGCAGCTTGGTGGACAGGGACACTGAAGCTTTCTTT; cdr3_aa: CASSLVDRDTEAFF
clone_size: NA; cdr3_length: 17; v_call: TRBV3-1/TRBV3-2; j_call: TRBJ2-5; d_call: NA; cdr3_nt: TGTGCCAGCAGCCAATCCCTAAACCGGGACATTCAAGAGACCCAGTACTTC; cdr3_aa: CASSQSLNRDIQETQYF
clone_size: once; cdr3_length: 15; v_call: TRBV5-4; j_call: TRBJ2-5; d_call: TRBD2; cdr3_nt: TGTGCCAGCAGCTCGGCCACTAGCGGGGGGGAGACCCAGTACTTC; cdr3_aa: CASSSATSGGETQYF
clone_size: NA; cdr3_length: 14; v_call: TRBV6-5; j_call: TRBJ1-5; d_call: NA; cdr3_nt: TGTGCCAGCAGTTATGACAGGAGCAATCAGCCCCAGCATTTT; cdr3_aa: CASSYDRSNQPQHF
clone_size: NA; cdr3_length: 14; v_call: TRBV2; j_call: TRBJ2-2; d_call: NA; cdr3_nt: TGTGCCAGCACGCGAGAGCCCGACACCGGGGAGCTGTTTTTT; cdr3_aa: CASTREPDTGELFF
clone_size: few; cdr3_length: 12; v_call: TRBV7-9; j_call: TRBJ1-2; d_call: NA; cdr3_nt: TGTGCCAGCAGCTCTTCCGCTTTGGGCTACACCTTC; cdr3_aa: CASSSSALGYTF
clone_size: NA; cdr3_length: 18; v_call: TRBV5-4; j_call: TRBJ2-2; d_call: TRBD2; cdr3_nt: TGTGCCAGCAGCTTGAGTCTGCTAGCGGGGTCGAGCACCGGGGAGCTGTTTTTT; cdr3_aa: CASSLSLLAGSSTGELFF
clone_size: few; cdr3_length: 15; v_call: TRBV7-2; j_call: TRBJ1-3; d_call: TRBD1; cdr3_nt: TGTGCCAGCAGCTTAGGTACAGGGGGAGGAAACACCATATATTTT; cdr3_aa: CASSLGTGGGNTIYF
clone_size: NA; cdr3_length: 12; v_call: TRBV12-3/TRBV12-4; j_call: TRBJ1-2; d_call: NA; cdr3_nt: TGTGCCAGCACTGAGAATGGGGATGGCTACACCTTC; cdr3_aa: CASTENGDGYTF
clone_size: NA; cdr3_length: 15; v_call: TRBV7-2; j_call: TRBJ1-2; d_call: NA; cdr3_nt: TGTGCCAGCAGTCAAAGTACCCGGCGGTACTATGGCTACACCTTC; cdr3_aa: CASSQSTRRYYGYTF
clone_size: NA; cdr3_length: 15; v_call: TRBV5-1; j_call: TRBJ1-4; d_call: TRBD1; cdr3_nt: TGCGCCAGCAGCCTAGGGACAGGAGTTGATGAAAAACTGTTTTTT; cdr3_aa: CASSLGTGVDEKLFF
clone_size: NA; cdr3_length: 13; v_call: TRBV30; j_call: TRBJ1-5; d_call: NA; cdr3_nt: TGTGCCTGGAGTGTAAAGGGGAATCAGCCCCAGCATTTT; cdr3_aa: CAWSVKGNQPQHF
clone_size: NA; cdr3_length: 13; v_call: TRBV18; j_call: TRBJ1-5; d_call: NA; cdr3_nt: TGTGCCAGCTCACCATCGGGCAATCAGCCCCAGCATTTT; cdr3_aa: CASSPSGNQPQHF
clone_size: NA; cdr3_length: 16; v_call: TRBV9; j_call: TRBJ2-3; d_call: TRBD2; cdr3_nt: TGTGCCAGCGGGGGGACTAGCGGGGGTTACACAGATACGCAGTATTTT; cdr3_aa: CASGGTSGGYTDTQYF
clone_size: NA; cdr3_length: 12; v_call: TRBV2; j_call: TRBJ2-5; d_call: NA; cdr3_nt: TGTGCCAGCAGGGTGTCATCAGAGACCCAGTACTTC; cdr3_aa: CASRVSSETQYF
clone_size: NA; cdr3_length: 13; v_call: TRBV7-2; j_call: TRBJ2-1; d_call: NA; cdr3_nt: TGTGCCAGCAGTCTGGGACGGGACAATGAGCAGTTCTTC; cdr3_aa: CASSLGRDNEQFF
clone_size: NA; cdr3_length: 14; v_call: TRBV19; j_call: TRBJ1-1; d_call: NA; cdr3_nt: TGTGCCAGTGGGACCTTACGTTCGAACACTGAAGCTTTCTTT; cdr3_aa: CASGTLRSNTEAFF
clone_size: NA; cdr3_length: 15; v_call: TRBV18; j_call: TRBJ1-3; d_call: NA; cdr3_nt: TGTGCCAGCTCACTGGGACCTTTCTCTGGAAACACCATATATTTT; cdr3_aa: CASSLGPFSGNTIYF
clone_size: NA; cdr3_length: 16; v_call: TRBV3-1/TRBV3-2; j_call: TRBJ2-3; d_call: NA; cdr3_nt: TGTGCCAGCAGCCGTAATTCCAACCGCGGCACAGATACGCAGTATTTT; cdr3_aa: CASSRNSNRGTDTQYF
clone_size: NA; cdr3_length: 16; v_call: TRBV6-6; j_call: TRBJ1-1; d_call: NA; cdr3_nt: TGTGCCAGCAGCCTACAATCAACCGGCCCCCACACTGAAGCTTTCTTT; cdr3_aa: CASSLQSTGPHTEAFF
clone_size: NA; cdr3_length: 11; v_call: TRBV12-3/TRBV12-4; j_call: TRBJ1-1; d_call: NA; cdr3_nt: TGTGCCAGCAGTTTATTCGCTGAAGCTTTCTTT; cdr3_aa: CASSLFAEAFF
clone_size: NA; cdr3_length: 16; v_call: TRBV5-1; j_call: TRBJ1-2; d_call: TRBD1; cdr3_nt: TGCGCCAGCAGCGTAGAGACAGGGGAGAATACCTATGGCTACACCTTC; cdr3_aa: CASSVETGENTYGYTF
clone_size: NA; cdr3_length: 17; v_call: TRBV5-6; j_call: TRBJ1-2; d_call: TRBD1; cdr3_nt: TGTGCCAGCAGCTTGGACAGGGGGTCGTACGCTGGCTATGGCTACACCTTC; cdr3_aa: CASSLDRGSYAGYGYTF
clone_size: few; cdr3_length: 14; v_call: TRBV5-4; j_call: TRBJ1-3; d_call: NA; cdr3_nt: TGTGCCAGCAGCTTACAGGGAGTTGGAAACACCATATATTTT; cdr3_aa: CASSLQGVGNTIYF
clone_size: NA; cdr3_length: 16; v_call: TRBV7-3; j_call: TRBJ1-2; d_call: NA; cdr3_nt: TGTGCCAGCAGCTTAACCGGAAGTGGCAGAGCCTATGGCTACACCTTC; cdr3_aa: CASSLTGSGRAYGYTF
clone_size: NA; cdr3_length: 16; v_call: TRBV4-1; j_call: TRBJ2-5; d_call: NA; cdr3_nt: TGCGCCAGCAGCCAAGACGATCGGGGGGCACGAGAGACCCAGTACTTC; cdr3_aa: CASSQDDRGARETQYF
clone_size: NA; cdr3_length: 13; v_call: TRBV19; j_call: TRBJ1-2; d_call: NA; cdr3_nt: TGTGCCACCTCCCCGGGCCTACCCTATGGCTACACCTTC; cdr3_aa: CATSPGLPYGYTF
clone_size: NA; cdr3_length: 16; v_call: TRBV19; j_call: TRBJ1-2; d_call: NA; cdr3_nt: TGTGCCAGTAGTATTCCAGGGATACGGGACAACGGTGGCTACACCTTC; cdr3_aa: CASSIPGIRDNGGYTF
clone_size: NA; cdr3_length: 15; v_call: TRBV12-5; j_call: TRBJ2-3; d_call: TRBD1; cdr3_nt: TGTGCTAGTGGTTTAGGACAGGGAGATCGGGATACGCAGTATTTT; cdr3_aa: CASGLGQGDRDTQYF
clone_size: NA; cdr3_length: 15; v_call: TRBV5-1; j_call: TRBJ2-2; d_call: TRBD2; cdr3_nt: TGCGCCAGCACCAACCTAGCGGGGGGGCCCGGGGAGCTGTTTTTT; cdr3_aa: CASTNLAGGPGELFF
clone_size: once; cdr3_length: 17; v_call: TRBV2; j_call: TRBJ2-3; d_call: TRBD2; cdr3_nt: TGTGCCACCCGACCTGGGCTAGCGGGGGGGAGCACAGATATGCAGTATTTT; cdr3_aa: CATRPGLAGGSTDMQYF